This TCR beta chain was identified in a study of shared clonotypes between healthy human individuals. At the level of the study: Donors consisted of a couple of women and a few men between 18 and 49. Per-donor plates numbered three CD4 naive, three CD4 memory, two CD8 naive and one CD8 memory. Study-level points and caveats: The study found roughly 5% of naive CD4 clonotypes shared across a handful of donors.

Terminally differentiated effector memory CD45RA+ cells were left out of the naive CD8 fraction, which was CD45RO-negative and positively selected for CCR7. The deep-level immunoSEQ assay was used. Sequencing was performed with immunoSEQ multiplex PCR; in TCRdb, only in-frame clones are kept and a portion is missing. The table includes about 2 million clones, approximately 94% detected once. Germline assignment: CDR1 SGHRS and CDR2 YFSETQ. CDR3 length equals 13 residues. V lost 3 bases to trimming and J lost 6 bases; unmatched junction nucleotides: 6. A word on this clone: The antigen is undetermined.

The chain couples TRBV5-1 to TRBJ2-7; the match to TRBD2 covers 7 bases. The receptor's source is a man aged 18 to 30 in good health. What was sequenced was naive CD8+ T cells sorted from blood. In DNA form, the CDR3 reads TGCGCCAGCAGCTCGGGGGGAGGTGCCGAGCAGTACTTC. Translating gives CASSSGGGAEQYF.